This TCR beta chain derives from a study of OX40 agonist ivuxolimab in advanced cancers. For the study at large: A mean age of roughly 66 years, range about 20 to 90, was recorded, and roughly 83% were male.

Germline lookup yields CDR1 MDHEN and CDR2 SYDVKM. The trim removed 6 bases at V and 2 bases at J, leaving 4 bases unmatched. The CDR3 runs to 13 residues. Measured with immunoSEQ multiplex PCR; TCRdb has only the in-frame clones, and not every one. This table holds more than 70,000 clones, around 80% found once. The cohort excluded patients with autoimmune disease history or systemic immunosuppression. The chain has TRBV28 and TRBJ2-7, with 7 bases matching TRBD2. The specimen was CD4+ or CD8+ T cells sorted from blood, collected in a trial of the OX40 agonist ivuxolimab. The TCR originated in an adult with an advanced solid tumor such as melanoma, head and neck, liver or kidney cancer. CDR3 nucleotides: TGTGCCAGCAGCGAGGGGAGGGCCTACGAGCAGTACTTC. Encoded protein: CASSEGRAYEQYF.